The rows below give T cell receptor beta chains drawn from one sample of a study of T cell responses to AZD1222 COVID-19 vaccine. Clones were read by immunoSEQ multiplex PCR, and TCRdb kept only the in-frame ones, dropping some. The profile covers more than 80,000 clones, with 80% to 90% appearing a single time and more than 2% taken by the ten largest. Here the sequenced sample was peripheral blood, taken 28 days after the second AZD1222 dose. The receptors shown here come from an adult who received the AZD1222 COVID-19 vaccine. Each CDR3 is given with its conserved first and last residue. Expanded clones get a size class; other rows say once, few or many, or leave the size out.

TRBV5-1	TRBJ2-3	-	CASSSGGAGVVSDTQYF
TRBV7-8	TRBJ2-5	-	CASSADHLAHTQETQYF
TRBV10-1	TRBJ1-2	-	CAIRGGGICGYTF
TRBV30	TRBJ1-1	-	CAWREMGGRVKAFF
TRBV9	TRBJ2-2	-	CASSVPGDRGAGELFF
TRBV21-1	TRBJ2-1	-	CASSKKKGGAGGPFKAKNEQFF
TRBV9	TRBJ1-2	-	CASSVLATTGIGYGYTF
TRBV12-5	TRBJ2-1	-	CASGLVSVSSYNEQFF
TRBV7-8	TRBJ2-2	-	CASSSTGKEVTGELFF
TRBV27	TRBJ2-7	-	CASSPFQRYEQYF
TRBV7-2	TRBJ2-3	-	CATRRGPSTDTQYF
TRBV4-2	TRBJ2-7	-	CASSQDGTSGAYEQYF
TRBV11-2	TRBJ2-1	-	CASSLGQVEQFF
TRBV18	TRBJ1-1	-	CASSPWTGGYTEAFF
TRBV25-1	TRBJ1-3	-	CASSPEGRGTDTIYF
TRBV6-6	TRBJ1-4	-	CASINRGLANEKLFF
TRBV19	TRBJ1-1	-	CASSIAYTEAFF
TRBV3-1/TRBV3-2	TRBJ1-2	once	CASSQVGYGYTF
TRBV5-1	TRBJ2-7	-	CASSLEGGSYEQYF
TRBV28	TRBJ1-3	-	CASSPPGTGKGNTIYF
TRBV5-8	TRBJ2-7	-	CASSWEPGTTNWQYF
TRBV9	TRBJ1-1	-	CASREASATEAFF
TRBV7-2	TRBJ1-1	once	CASSPWGGGNTEAFF
TRBV30	TRBJ2-5	-	CAWKAVKSQETQYF
TRBV2	TRBJ1-6	-	CASSVGANSPLHF
TRBV6-2/TRBV6-3	TRBJ1-2	-	CASSWGQMDGYTF